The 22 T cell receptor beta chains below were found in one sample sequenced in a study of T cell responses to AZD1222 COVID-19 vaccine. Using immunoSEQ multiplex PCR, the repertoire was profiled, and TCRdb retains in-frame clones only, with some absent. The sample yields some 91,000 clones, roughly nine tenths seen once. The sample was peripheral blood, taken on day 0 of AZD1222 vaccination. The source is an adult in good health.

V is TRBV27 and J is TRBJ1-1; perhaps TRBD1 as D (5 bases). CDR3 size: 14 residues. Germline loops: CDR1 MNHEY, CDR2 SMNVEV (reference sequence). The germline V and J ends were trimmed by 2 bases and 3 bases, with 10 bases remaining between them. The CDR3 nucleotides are TGTGCCAGCAGTTTAAGAGGGGACCACACTGAAGCTTTCTTT. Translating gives CASSLRGDHTEAFF.

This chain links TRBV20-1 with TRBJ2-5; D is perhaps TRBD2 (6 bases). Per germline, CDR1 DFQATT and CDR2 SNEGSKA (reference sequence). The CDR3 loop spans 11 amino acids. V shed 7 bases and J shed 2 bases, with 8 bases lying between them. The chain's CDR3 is CSGLDQETQYF. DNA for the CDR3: TGCAGTGGACTAGATCAAGAGACCCAGTACTTC.

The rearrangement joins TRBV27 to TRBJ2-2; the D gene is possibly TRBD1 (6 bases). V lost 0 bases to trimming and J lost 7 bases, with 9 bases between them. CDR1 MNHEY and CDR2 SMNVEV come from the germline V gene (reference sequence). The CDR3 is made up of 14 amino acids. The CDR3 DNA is TGTGCCAGCAGTTTATCTGGGGGCGGCGGGGAGCTGTTTTTT. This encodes CASSLSGGGGELFF.

DNA of the CDR3: TGTGCCCGGGGGGGCAGCGACGTCACCGGGGAGCTGTTTTTT. It translates to CARGGSDVTGELFF. The chain joins TRBV6-5 to TRBJ2-2, with 8 bases aligning to TRBD2. V gave up 11 bases and J gave up 4 bases; unmatched junction bases: 9. The CDR3 is made up of 14 amino acids. The V gene's germline CDR1 is MNHEY and CDR2 SVGAGI.

CDR3 nucleotide sequence: TGTGCCATCAGTGGCCTGATACGGCGGGGGTCGGCCAGGAATGAGCAGTTCTTC. It codes for CAISGLIRRGSARNEQFF. The V call is TRBV10-3, the J call TRBJ2-1, with 7 bases fitting TRBD2. V dropped 4 bases and J dropped 7; count of bases not matched to a gene: 19. This CDR3 region has 18 residues. CDR1 is ENHRY, CDR2 SYGVKD, per germline.

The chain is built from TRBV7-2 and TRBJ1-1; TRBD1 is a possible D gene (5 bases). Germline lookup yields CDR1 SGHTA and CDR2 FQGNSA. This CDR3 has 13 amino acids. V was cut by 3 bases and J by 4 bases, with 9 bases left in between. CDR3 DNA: TGTGCCAGCAGCTTCAGGGAACCCACTGAAGCTTTCTTT. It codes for CASSFREPTEAFF.

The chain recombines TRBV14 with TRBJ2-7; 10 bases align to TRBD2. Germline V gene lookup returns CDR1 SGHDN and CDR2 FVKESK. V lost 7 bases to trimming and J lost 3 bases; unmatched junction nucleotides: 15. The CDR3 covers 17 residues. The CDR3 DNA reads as TGTGCCAGCACCGACGACCCTCTAGCGGGAGATAACTACGAGCAGTACTTC. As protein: CASTDDPLAGDNYEQYF.

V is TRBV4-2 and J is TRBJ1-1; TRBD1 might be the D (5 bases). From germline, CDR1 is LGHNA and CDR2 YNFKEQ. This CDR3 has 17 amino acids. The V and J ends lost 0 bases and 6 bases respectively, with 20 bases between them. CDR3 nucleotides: TGTGCCAGCAGCCAAGATCAGGGTTTCGGGTTGAATCCTGAAGCTTTCTTT. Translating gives CASSQDQGFGLNPEAFF.

The CDR3 region is CASSFKQGPQDNEQFF. The CDR3, as DNA: TGCGCCAGCAGCTTTAAACAGGGGCCGCAGGACAATGAGCAGTTCTTC. The chain employs TRBV4-1 and TRBJ2-1, with 7 bases aligning to TRBD1. Trimming at V came to 5 bases and at J to 5 bases, leaving 12 bases not matched to a gene. The CDR3 sequence is 16 residues long. The V gene's germline CDR1 is MGHRA and CDR2 YSYEKL.

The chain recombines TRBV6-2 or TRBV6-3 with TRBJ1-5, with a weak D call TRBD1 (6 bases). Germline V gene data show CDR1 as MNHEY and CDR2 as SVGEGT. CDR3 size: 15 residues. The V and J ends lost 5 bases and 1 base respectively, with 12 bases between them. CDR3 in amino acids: CASSKGHLSNQPQHF. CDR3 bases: TGTGCCAGCAGTAAGGGACATCTAAGCAATCAGCCCCAGCATTTT.

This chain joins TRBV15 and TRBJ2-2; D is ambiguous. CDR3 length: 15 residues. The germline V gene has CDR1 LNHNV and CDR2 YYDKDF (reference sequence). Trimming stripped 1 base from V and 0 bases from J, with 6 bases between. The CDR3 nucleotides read TGTGCCACCAGCAGAGCTCTAGCGAACACCGGGGAGCTGTTTTTT. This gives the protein CATSRALANTGELFF.

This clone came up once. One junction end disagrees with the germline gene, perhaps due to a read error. The CDR3 protein is CASSPGTSWETQYF. The DNA of the CDR3 is TGTGCTAGCAGCCCCGGGACTAGCTGGGAGACCCAGTACTTC. This chain joins TRBV7-7 and TRBJ2-5, with TRBD2 matching over 9 bases. This CDR3 contains 14 residues. Germline CDR1 reads SSHAT; CDR2 reads FNYEAQ (reference sequence).

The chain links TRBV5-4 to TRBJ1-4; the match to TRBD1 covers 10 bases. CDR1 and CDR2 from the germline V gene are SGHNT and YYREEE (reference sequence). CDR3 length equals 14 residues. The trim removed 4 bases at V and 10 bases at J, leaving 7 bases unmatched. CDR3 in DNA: TGTGCCAGCAGCGTAGACAGGGGGCTAAGAAAACTGTTTTTT. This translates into CASSVDRGLRKLFF.

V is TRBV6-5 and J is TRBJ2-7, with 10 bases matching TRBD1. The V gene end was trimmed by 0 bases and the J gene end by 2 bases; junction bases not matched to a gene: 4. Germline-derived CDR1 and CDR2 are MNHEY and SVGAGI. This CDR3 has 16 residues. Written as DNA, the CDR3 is TGTGCCAGCAGTTACTCAGGGACAGGGGTACCCTACGAGCAGTACTTC. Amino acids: CASSYSGTGVPYEQYF.

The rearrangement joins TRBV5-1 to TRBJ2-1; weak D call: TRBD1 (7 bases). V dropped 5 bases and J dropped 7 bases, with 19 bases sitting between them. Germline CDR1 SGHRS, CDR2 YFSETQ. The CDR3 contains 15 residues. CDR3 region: CASRQGGVEENEQFF. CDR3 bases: TGCGCCAGCAGGCAGGGGGGAGTAGAAGAGAATGAGCAGTTCTTC.

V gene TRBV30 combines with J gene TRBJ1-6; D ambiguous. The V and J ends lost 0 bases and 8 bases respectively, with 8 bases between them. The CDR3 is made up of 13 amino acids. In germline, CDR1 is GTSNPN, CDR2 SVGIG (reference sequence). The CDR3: CAWSVRPDSPLHF. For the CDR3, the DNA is TGTGCCTGGAGTGTACGGCCTGATTCACCCCTCCACTTT.

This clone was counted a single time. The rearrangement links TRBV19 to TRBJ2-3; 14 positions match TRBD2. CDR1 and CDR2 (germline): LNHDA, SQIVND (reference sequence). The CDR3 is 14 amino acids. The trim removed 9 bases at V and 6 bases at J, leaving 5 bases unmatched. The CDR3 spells CASGTSGSGDTQYF. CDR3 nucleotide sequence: TGTGCCAGCGGGACTAGCGGGAGTGGGGATACGCAGTATTTT.

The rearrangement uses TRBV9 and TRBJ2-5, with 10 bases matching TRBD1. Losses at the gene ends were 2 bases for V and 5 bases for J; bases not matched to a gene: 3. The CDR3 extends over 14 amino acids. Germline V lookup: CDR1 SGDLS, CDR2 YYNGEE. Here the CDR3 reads CASSVGQGWETQYF. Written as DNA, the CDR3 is TGTGCCAGCAGCGTGGGACAGGGGTGGGAGACCCAGTACTTC. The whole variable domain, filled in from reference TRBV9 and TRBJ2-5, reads DSGVTQTPKHLITATGQRVTLRCSPRSGDLSVYWYQQSLDQGLQFLIQYYNGEERAKGNILERFSAQQFPDLHSELNLSSLELGDSALYFCASSVGQGWETQYFGPGTRLLVL.

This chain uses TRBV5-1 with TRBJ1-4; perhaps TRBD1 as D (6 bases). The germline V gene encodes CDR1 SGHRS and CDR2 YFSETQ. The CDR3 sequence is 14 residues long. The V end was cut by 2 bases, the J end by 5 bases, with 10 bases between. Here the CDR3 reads CASSFRDKNEKLFF. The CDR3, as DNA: TGCGCCAGCAGCTTCCGGGACAAGAATGAAAAACTGTTTTTT.

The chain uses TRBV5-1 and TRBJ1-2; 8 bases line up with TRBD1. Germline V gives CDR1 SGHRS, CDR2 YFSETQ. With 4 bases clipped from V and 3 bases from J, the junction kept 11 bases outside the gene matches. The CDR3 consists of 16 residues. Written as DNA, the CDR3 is TGCGCCAGCAGCAAGGCCTCGACAGGGGCGGACTATGGCTACACCTTC. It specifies CASSKASTGADYGYTF. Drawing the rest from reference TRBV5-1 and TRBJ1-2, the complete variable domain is KAGVTQTPRYLIKTRGQQVTLSCSPISGHRSVSWYQQTPGQGLQFLFEYFSETQRNKGNFPGRFSGRQFSNSRSEMNVSTLELGDSALYLCASSKASTGADYGYTFGSGTRLTVV.

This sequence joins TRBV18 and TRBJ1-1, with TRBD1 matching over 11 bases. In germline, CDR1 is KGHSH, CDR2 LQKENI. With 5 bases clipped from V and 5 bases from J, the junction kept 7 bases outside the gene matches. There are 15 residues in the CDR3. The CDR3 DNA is TGTGCCAGCTCATACATACGGGACAGGGGGACTGAAGCTTTCTTT. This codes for CASSYIRDRGTEAFF.

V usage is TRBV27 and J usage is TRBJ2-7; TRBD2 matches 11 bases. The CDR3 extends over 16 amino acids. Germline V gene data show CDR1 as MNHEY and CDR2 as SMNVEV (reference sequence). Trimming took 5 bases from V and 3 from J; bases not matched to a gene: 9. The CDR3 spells CASSIIAGGLLYEQYF. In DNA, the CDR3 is TGTGCCAGCAGTATCATAGCGGGAGGGCTCCTCTACGAGCAGTACTTC.